Given below is one T cell receptor beta chain in context. The trim removed 0 bases at V and 0 bases at J, leaving 14 bases unmatched. The CDR3 contains 19 residues. Germline CDR1 is SGDLS and CDR2 is YYNGEE. The record originates from a study of blood T cell repertoires in COVID-19. About the research overall: T cells, B-cell-depleted T cells, or PBMCs supplied cDNA or gDNA.

TCRdb's table, derived via immunoSEQ multiplex PCR, lists solely in-frame clones and lacks some. Here the sample spans 140,000 or so clones, just under 85% being singletons. This sequence was found in a woman aged 40 to 50 who had recovered from COVID-19. Sequenced sample: PBMCs or T cells enriched from blood (not recorded which). The gene calls are TRBV9 and TRBJ2-7; 8 bases agree with TRBD1. The CDR3: CASSVGRGRGPLNSYEQYF. DNA for the CDR3: TGTGCCAGCAGCGTAGGCAGGGGGCGTGGGCCCCTAAACTCCTACGAGCAGTACTTC.